This T cell receptor beta chain appears in the sequencing data of a study of T-cell reconstitution after alpha-beta-depleted transplantation in children. Study outcomes and limitations: Several hundred expanded graft clones reportedly supplied alpha-beta T cells about two months after transplant. Some patients owed their high day-60 TCRbeta diversity to surviving recipient T cells and thymic progenitors.

With regard to this clonotype: The antigen remains undetermined.

Unique molecular identifiers tagged the TCRbeta library. TCRdb re-called the PCR reads through MiXCR, storing one row per CDR3 protein. This table holds some 140,000 distinct CDR3 sequences, around a tenth found once. The germline CDR1 and CDR2 sequences are SGHKS and YYEKEE (reference sequence). After removal of 5 bases from V and 1 base from J, the junction contained 6 bases not matched to a gene. The CDR3 length is 15 residues. The TCR sequence derives from a girl less than two years old who had a stem cell transplant for combined immunodeficiency, so the T cells may come from the graft donor. The source material was PBMCs, mostly from graft donor cells, sampled 180 days after TCRalphabeta/CD19-depleted stem cell transplant. The chain uses TRBV5-5 and TRBJ2-7; 10 bases line up with TRBD1. CDR3 DNA: TGTGCCAGCAGTCGCCGGGACAGGGGTTCCTACGAGCAGTACTTC. It yields the protein CASSRRDRGSYEQYF. The full variable domain, in which reference TRBV5-5 and TRBJ2-7 provide the parts outside the CDR3, is DAGVTQSPTHLIKTRGQQVTLRCSPISGHKSVSWYQQVLGQGPQFIFQYYEKEERGRGNFPDRFSARQFPNYSSELNVNALLLGDSALYLCASSRRDRGSYEQYFGPGTRLTVT.